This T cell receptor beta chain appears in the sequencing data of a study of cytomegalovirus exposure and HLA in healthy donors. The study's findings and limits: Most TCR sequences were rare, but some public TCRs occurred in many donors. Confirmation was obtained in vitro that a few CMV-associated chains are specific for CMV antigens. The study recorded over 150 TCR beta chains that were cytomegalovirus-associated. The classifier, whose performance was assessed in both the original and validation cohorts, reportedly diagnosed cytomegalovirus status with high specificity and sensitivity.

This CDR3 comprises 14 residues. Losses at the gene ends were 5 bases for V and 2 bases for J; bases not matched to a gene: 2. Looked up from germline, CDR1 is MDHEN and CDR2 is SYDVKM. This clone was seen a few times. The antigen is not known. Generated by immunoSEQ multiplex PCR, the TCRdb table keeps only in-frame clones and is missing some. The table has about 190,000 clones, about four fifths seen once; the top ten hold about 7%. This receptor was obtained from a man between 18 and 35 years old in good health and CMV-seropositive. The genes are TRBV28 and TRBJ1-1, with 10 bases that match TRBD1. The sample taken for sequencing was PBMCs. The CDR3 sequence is CASSPTGGNTEAFF. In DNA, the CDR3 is TGTGCCAGCAGTCCGACAGGGGGCAACACTGAAGCTTTCTTT.